The rows below give T cell receptor beta chains drawn from one sample of a study of Ad26.COV2.S vaccination and SARS-CoV-2 variants. The repertoire was sequenced with immunoSEQ multiplex PCR; TCRdb's copy has only in-frame clones and lacks some. The repertoire has under 400,000 clones, 87% of them found once; the top ten carry roughly 3.1%. The specimen comprised peripheral blood, sampled in a trial of Ad26.COV2.S vaccine versus placebo. Receptors were obtained from a person aged 18-60 years who received the Ad26.COV2.S COVID-19 vaccine or a placebo. The CDR3 runs from the conserved cysteine through the conserved F or W. Fields, in order: V gene, D gene, J gene, clone size, CDR3 DNA, CDR3 protein. The D gene is left open where the match is weak. Clone size appears in some rows only: once, few, many, or a class for an expanded clone.

TRBV4-3	-	TRBJ2-1	once	TGCGCCAGCAGCCAAGATTTCCGGGGGGCCAATGAGCAGTTCTTC	CASSQDFRGANEQFF
TRBV5-6	-	TRBJ1-5	-	TGTGCCAGCAGCCGGCAACGACAGGTTTATCAGCCCCAGCATTTT	CASSRQRQVYQPQHF
TRBV24-1	TRBD1	TRBJ2-7	-	TGTGCCACCAGTGATTACCACCGGGACAGGTGCTGGTACGAGCAGTACTTC	CATSDYHRDRCWYEQYF
TRBV4-1	-	TRBJ1-1	-	TGCGCCAGCAGCCAAGACCCATTTCCCGGGAACACTGAAGCTTTCTTT	CASSQDPFPGNTEAFF
TRBV4-2	TRBD1	TRBJ2-1	once	TGTGCCAGCAGCCAAGAACAGGGGGCGCCGACTAAGGAGCAGTTCTTC	CASSQEQGAPTKEQFF
TRBV6-4	TRBD2	TRBJ2-3	-	TGTGCCAGCAGTGACTCGCGGGGGGGCACAGATACGCAGTATTTT	CASSDSRGGTDTQYF
TRBV7-3	-	TRBJ2-7	-	TGTGCCAGCAGCTTAAAAGGTACAGGTTCCTACGAGCAGTACTTC	CASSLKGTGSYEQYF
TRBV6-5	TRBD1	TRBJ1-1	-	TGTGCCAGCACCCTCTGGACAGGGAACACTGAAGCTTTCTTT	CASTLWTGNTEAFF
TRBV6-6	TRBD1	TRBJ2-1	-	TGTGCCAGCAGTTACCTGAGGACAGGGATGTACAATGAGCAGTTCTTC	CASSYLRTGMYNEQFF
TRBV4-2	TRBD1	TRBJ2-7	-	TGTGCCAGCAGCCTAACGGACAGGGCGGGTCGCTACGAGCAGTACTTC	CASSLTDRAGRYEQYF
TRBV4-2	-	TRBJ1-1	-	TGTGCCAGCAGCCAAGTAATGCCCACCGCCACTGAAGCTTTCTTT	CASSQVMPTATEAFF
TRBV10-3	-	TRBJ1-5	few	TGTGCCATCGGCCAGGGAAAGAGTCAGCCCCAGCATTTT	CAIGQGKSQPQHF
TRBV11-2	-	TRBJ1-4	once	TGTGCCAGCAGCTCAAACCTACAGGGTTGGGAAAAACTGTTTTTT	CASSSNLQGWEKLFF
TRBV3-1/TRBV3-2	-	TRBJ1-1	-	TGTGCCAGCAGCCCGGGGGCCGAAGCTTTCTTT	CASSPGAEAFF
TRBV9	-	TRBJ1-4	-	TGTGCCAGCAGCCTAGGGGGTGAAAAACTGTTTTTT	CASSLGGEKLFF
TRBV6-4	-	TRBJ1-1	-	TGTGCCAGCAGAGAAAGAAGGAACACTGAAGCTTTCTTT	CASRERRNTEAFF
TRBV15	-	TRBJ1-4	once	TGTGCCACCAGCGATTCGACATTTGATGAAAAACTGTTTTTT	CATSDSTFDEKLFF
TRBV2	TRBD1	TRBJ2-6	-	TGTGCCAGCAGCGGGGACAGGGTGTCTGGGGCCAACGTCCTGACTTTC	CASSGDRVSGANVLTF
TRBV4-1	TRBD1	TRBJ2-5	-	TGCGCCAGCAGCCCCCGACAGGGGGCTGAGACCCAGTACTTC	CASSPRQGAETQYF
TRBV5-1	-	TRBJ1-2	few	TGCGCCAGCAGCTTGTTCCGGGACAACTATGGCTACACCTTC	CASSLFRDNYGYTF
TRBV29-1	-	TRBJ2-3	-	TGCAGCGTCGCTTTAAGGCAGGCAACAGATACGCAGTATTTT	CSVALRQATDTQYF
TRBV9	TRBD1	TRBJ1-6	-	TGTGCCAGCAGCGTAGGGGGAGGGGGCGTAAATTCACCCCTCCACTTT	CASSVGGGGVNSPLHF
TRBV27	TRBD2	TRBJ2-3	-	TGTGCCAGCAGTTTGACTAGCAGCACAGATACGCAGTATTTT	CASSLTSSTDTQYF
TRBV4-1	TRBD1	TRBJ1-1	-	TGCGCCAGCAGCCAAGGGACAGGGGGGGGGACTGAAGCTTTCTTT	CASSQGTGGGTEAFF
TRBV7-9	-	TRBJ2-3	-	TGTGCCAGCAGCTTGGGCCAAAACTCAGATACGCAGTATTTT	CASSLGQNSDTQYF
TRBV4-2	-	TRBJ2-3	-	TGTGCCAGCAGCCAACCGAAAAGTAGCGGTAACACAGATACGCAGTATTTT	CASSQPKSSGNTDTQYF
TRBV4-2	TRBD1	TRBJ2-7	-	TGTGCCAGCAGCCAAGATACCAGGGGGAACGAGCAGTACTTC	CASSQDTRGNEQYF
TRBV7-6	-	TRBJ1-1	-	TGTGCCAGCAGCTCTCACCCGGACACGAACACTGAAGCTTTCTTT	CASSSHPDTNTEAFF
TRBV18	TRBD1	TRBJ1-5	-	TGTGCCAGCTCACCGGCAGGGGGCTTAAATCAGCCCCAGCATTTT	CASSPAGGLNQPQHF
TRBV27	TRBD1	TRBJ2-3	-	TGTGCCAGCAGACCCAACAGGGGGGACACAGATACGCAGTATTTT	CASRPNRGDTDTQYF
TRBV14	TRBD1	TRBJ2-7	-	TGTGCCAGCAGCCAAGAGACAGGGACGTACTTC	CASSQETGTYF
TRBV5-6	-	TRBJ2-7	-	TGTGCCAGCAACGGACTTAGCTCCTACGAGCAGTACTTC	CASNGLSSYEQYF
TRBV6-1	-	TRBJ2-2	once	TGTGCCAGCAGTGTCAATCCACGGCTGAACACCGGGGAGCTGTTTTTT	CASSVNPRLNTGELFF
TRBV9	TRBD2	TRBJ2-2	-	TGTGCCAGCAGCGTAGCTCGGAGCGGGGCGAACACCGGGGAGCTGTTTTTT	CASSVARSGANTGELFF
TRBV5-1	TRBD2	TRBJ2-1	-	TGCGCCAGCAGCTTGGTAGCGGGGGGGCCAGATGAGCAGTTCTTC	CASSLVAGGPDEQFF
TRBV7-6	-	TRBJ2-6	-	TGTGCCAGCAGCCTAGAAGCAGACCCCAACCATTACTCTGGGGCCAACGTCCTGACTTTC	CASSLEADPNHYSGANVLTF
TRBV4-1	-	TRBJ1-4	-	TGCGCCAGCAGGGACGTCGGTCGGGGACCTAATGAAAAACTGTTTTTT	CASRDVGRGPNEKLFF
TRBV7-3	-	TRBJ2-2	-	TGTGCCAGCAGCCCCCGTGCGAGCGGGGAGCTGTTTTTT	CASSPRASGELFF